These 26 T cell receptor beta chains were all obtained from the same sample, sequenced in a study of cytomegalovirus exposure and HLA in healthy donors. The PCR contained 60 Vbeta and 13 Jbeta primers. The method was immunoSEQ multiplex PCR; TCRdb's version includes in-frame clones alone and lacks a portion of them. Of around 130,000 clones in the sample, around 70% were seen once. Material for sequencing was PBMCs. These receptors all come from a woman aged 55-69 years in good health and CMV-seropositive.

The CDR3 region has the DNA TGTGCCAGCAGCTCACCCCCGGGACAGGAGTACAATGAGCAGTTCTTC. Its protein product is CASSSPPGQEYNEQFF. The V call is TRBV7-9, the J call TRBJ2-1, with 8 positions matching TRBD1. V lost 4 bases and J lost 4; bases outside the gene matches: 9. Germline loops: CDR1 SEHNR, CDR2 FQNEAQ (reference sequence). The CDR3 sequence is 16 residues long.

The genes are TRBV9 and TRBJ2-3, with TRBD2 matching over 9 bases. The V segment lost 3 bases and the J segment 1 base; nucleotides outside the gene matches: 6. CDR1 is SGDLS, CDR2 YYNGEE, per germline. This CDR3 has 16 residues. DNA of the CDR3: TGTGCCAGCAGCGCTGGTAGCGGGGGCCGCACAGATACGCAGTATTTT. It is translated as CASSAGSGGRTDTQYF.

This clone was counted only a few times. This chain uses TRBV19 with TRBJ1-5; D uncertain. The CDR3 consists of 15 residues. The V end lost 0 bases, the J end lost 1 base, and 7 bases lay between the germline ends. Germline V gene lookup returns CDR1 LNHDA and CDR2 SQIVND (reference sequence). CDR3 bases: TGTGCCAGTAGTATAGATTGGCGGAGCAATCAGCCCCAGCATTTT. The encoded protein is CASSIDWRSNQPQHF.

The rearrangement links TRBV6-6 to TRBJ1-4; D not certain. The V gene lost 2 bases and the J gene lost 10 bases, with 11 bases spanning the gap. Germline CDR1 is MNHNY and CDR2 is SVGAGI (reference sequence). CDR3 size: 13 residues. CDR3 coding DNA: TGTGCCAGCAGTTACGTTGATGAGGGAAAACTGTTTTTT. Translating gives CASSYVDEGKLFF.

This clone was seen a few times. This sequence joins TRBV2 and TRBJ1-6, with a tentative D call TRBD1 (6 bases). The germline V gene encodes CDR1 SNHLY and CDR2 FYNNEI. The CDR3 is made up of 15 amino acids. V lost 4 bases, J lost 5 bases, and 12 bases lay in between. The CDR3 region is CASSAGVRNNSPLHF. The DNA for the CDR3 is TGTGCCAGCAGTGCAGGGGTTCGGAATAATTCACCCCTCCACTTT.

J is TRBJ1-5 and V is TRBV27; no clear D gene. Germline lookup yields CDR1 MNHEY and CDR2 SMNVEV (reference sequence). The CDR3 runs to 13 residues. V was shortened by 3 bases and J by 5 bases, with 8 bases between the two germline ends. As DNA, the CDR3 is TGTGCCAGCAGTTTGAACACATATCAGCCCCAGCATTTT. It translates to CASSLNTYQPQHF.

J is TRBJ1-2 and V is TRBV4-2, with 8 bases identical to TRBD1. This CDR3 comprises 15 residues. Trimming took 0 bases from V and 6 from J; bases not matched to a gene: 6. Germline loops: CDR1 LGHNA, CDR2 YNFKEQ. CDR3 loop: CASSQDEDRDHGYTF. In DNA, the CDR3 is TGTGCCAGCAGCCAAGATGAGGACAGGGATCATGGCTACACCTTC.

V and J are TRBV6-1 and TRBJ1-5, with D possibly TRBD1 on 5 matching bases. Germline-derived CDR1 and CDR2 are MNHNS and SASEGT. This CDR3 has 15 amino acids. V lost 2 bases and J lost 2, with 10 bases in between. The CDR3 nucleotides are TGTGCCAGCAGTGAATGGGCACAGGGCAATCAGCCCCAGCATTTT. Its translation: CASSEWAQGNQPQHF.

The gene calls are TRBV5-6 and TRBJ2-5, with 7 bases fitting TRBD1. The ends lost 3 bases at V and 5 bases at J; junction bases unmatched: 10. Germline lookup yields CDR1 SGHDT and CDR2 YYEEEE. This CDR3 is 15 amino acids long. The CDR3 region is CASSSAVLRGETQYF. Here the CDR3 DNA reads TGTGCCAGCAGCTCGGCGGTCCTCAGGGGGGAGACCCAGTACTTC.

The rearrangement joins TRBV5-1 to TRBJ1-2, with TRBD1 identical over 9 bases. The CDR3 is 15 residues long. Germline values: CDR1 SGHRS, CDR2 YFSETQ. Losses at the gene ends were 0 bases for V and 2 bases for J; bases not matched to a gene: 2. CDR3: CASSLGDRENYGYTF. The DNA for the CDR3 is TGCGCCAGCAGCTTGGGGGACAGGGAAAACTATGGCTACACCTTC.

The chain combines TRBV4-1 with TRBJ1-3, with D hard to call. V was cut by 1 base and J by 0 bases, with 10 bases left in between. The germline gives CDR1 MGHRA, CDR2 YSYEKL. This CDR3 is 16 amino acids long. The CDR3 DNA sequence: TGCGCCAGCAGCCAAGGCAGGTTCGACTCTGGAAACACCATATATTTT. It specifies CASSQGRFDSGNTIYF.

The rearrangement joins TRBV6-1 to TRBJ1-3; 7 bases match TRBD1. The germline gives CDR1 MNHNS, CDR2 SASEGT. There are 14 residues in the CDR3. V shed 7 bases and J 1 base; nucleotides not matched to a gene: 4. For the CDR3, the DNA is TGTGCCAGCATCCCGGGACAGTCTGGAAACACCATATATTTT. Protein sequence: CASIPGQSGNTIYF.

This clone was counted a few times. The genes are TRBV7-9 and TRBJ1-5; TRBD1 matches 7 bases. The V segment lost 5 bases and the J segment 6 bases; nucleotides outside the gene matches: 10. Germline V lookup: CDR1 SEHNR, CDR2 FQNEAQ (reference sequence). The CDR3 is made up of 15 amino acids. CDR3 coding DNA: TGTGCCAGCAGCCTCGGGACAGAGGCTTCTCAGCCCCAGCATTTT. Its protein product is CASSLGTEASQPQHF.

A single count supports this clone. V and J are TRBV28 and TRBJ1-4; D remains unclear. V lost 7 bases and J lost 4, with 13 bases in between. Germline CDR1 and CDR2: MDHEN and SYDVKM. CDR3 size: 14 residues. The DNA of the CDR3 is TGTGCCAGCATTTCCTGGCAGGTTAATGAAAAACTGTTTTTT. Protein product: CASISWQVNEKLFF.

The chain uses TRBV5-6 and TRBJ2-3; 11 bases match TRBD1. Germline V gene sequence: CDR1 SGHDT, CDR2 YYEEEE. V lost 0 bases to trimming and J lost 1 base; unmatched junction nucleotides: 1. The CDR3 length is 16 residues. CDR3 DNA: TGTGCCAGCAGCTTGGGGACAGGGGGCGGCACAGATACGCAGTATTTT. Translating it yields CASSLGTGGGTDTQYF.

The chain joins TRBV5-1 to TRBJ1-2; D is uncertain. The V gene lost 4 bases and the J gene lost 1 base, with 17 bases spanning the gap. The germline gives CDR1 SGHRS, CDR2 YFSETQ. CDR3 length equals 16 residues. Here the CDR3 DNA reads TGCGCCAGCAGCCCTAACACAGCCTTCAATAACTATGGCTACACCTTC. Amino acid sequence: CASSPNTAFNNYGYTF.

This clone has just a few counts. This chain uses TRBV7-2 with TRBJ1-4; D remains ambiguous. Germline loops: CDR1 SGHTA, CDR2 FQGNSA. The CDR3 covers 16 residues. Trimming pared 3 bases from V and 5 bases from J, leaving 16 bases between. The CDR3 DNA reads TGTGCCAGCAGCTTCGATGGAGTGAGAGTGAATGAAAAACTGTTTTTT. Translation gives CASSFDGVRVNEKLFF.

The chain uses TRBV15 and TRBJ1-5, with D unresolved. The V end lost 0 bases, the J end lost 4 bases, and 4 bases lay between the germline ends. The CDR3 is made up of 13 amino acids. Germline CDR1 and CDR2: LNHNV and YYDKDF (reference sequence). In nucleotides, the CDR3 is TGTGCCACCAGCAGAGATCGGAATCAGCCCCAGCATTTT. It is translated as CATSRDRNQPQHF.

V gene TRBV11-2 combines with J gene TRBJ2-7; 8 bases align to TRBD1. V lost 1 base and J lost 6; bases outside the gene matches: 5. Germline CDR1 is SGHAT and CDR2 is FQNNGV. This CDR3 is built from 14 residues. Here the CDR3 DNA reads TGTGCCAGCAGCTTAGGGGTGACAGGGGTCGAGCAGTACTTC. Translation: CASSLGVTGVEQYF.

The chain is built from TRBV27 and TRBJ1-1, with 8 bases identical to TRBD1. CDR1 MNHEY and CDR2 SMNVEV come from the germline V gene (reference sequence). This CDR3 is built from 15 residues. V was pared by 3 bases and J by 4 bases, with 7 bases of the junction left unmatched. CDR3 sequence reads: CASSLVDRVFTEAFF. The CDR3 nucleotides are TGTGCCAGCAGTTTGGTGGACAGGGTTTTCACTGAAGCTTTCTTT.

As regards this clone: This CDR3 fails to terminate in the conserved phenylalanine or tryptophan, so it likely reflects a read error. V usage is TRBV11-2 and J usage is TRBJ2-3; D might be TRBD2 (6 bases). There are 17 residues in the CDR3. V was pared by 5 bases and J by 0 bases, with 18 bases between. The germline V gene encodes CDR1 SGHAT and CDR2 FQNNGV. Here the CDR3 reads CASSLSGGVPSTDTQYL. The DNA for the CDR3 is TGTGCCAGCAGCCTTTCCGGGGGAGTTCCTAGCACAGATACGCAGTATCTT.

This sequence joins TRBV6-6 and TRBJ2-7; 9 bases fit TRBD2. Per germline, CDR1 MNHNY and CDR2 SVGAGI (reference sequence). The CDR3 is 15 residues long. The trim removed 5 bases at V and 1 base at J, leaving 6 bases unmatched. The CDR3 sequence is CASSVSGGPSYEQYF. For the CDR3, the DNA is TGTGCCAGCAGTGTTAGCGGGGGCCCTTCCTACGAGCAGTACTTC.

This chain links TRBV5-4 with TRBJ1-2; 8 bases line up with TRBD1. Trimming removed 4 bases from V and 8 bases from J; junction bases left unmatched: 10. Germline V gene data show CDR1 as SGHNT and CDR2 as YYREEE (reference sequence). There are 14 residues in the CDR3. The CDR3 DNA sequence: TGTGCCAGCAGCCCCTGGACAGGGCTGTTGGGCTACACCTTC. It specifies CASSPWTGLLGYTF.

The V call is TRBV7-2, the J call TRBJ2-1; possibly TRBD1 for D (5 bases). The CDR3 has 14 amino acids. Germline values: CDR1 SGHTA, CDR2 FQGNSA. The germline V and J ends were trimmed by 5 bases and 7 bases, with 15 bases remaining between them. As DNA, the CDR3 is TGTGCCAGCAGCCGTTCAAGGGGTTGGAATGAGCAGTTCTTC. Translating it yields CASSRSRGWNEQFF. The complete variable domain, with remaining parts taken from reference TRBV7-2 and TRBJ2-1, reads GAGVSQSPSNKVTEKGKDVELRCDPISGHTALYWYRQSLGQGLEFLIYFQGNSAPDKSGLPSDRFSAERTGGSVSTLTIQRTQQEDSAVYLCASSRSRGWNEQFFGPGTRLTVL.

This clone was observed a handful of times. The gene calls are TRBV2 and TRBJ1-1, with D possibly being TRBD1 (6 bases). The CDR3 consists of 15 residues. The germline V and J ends were trimmed by 4 bases and 1 base, with 13 bases remaining between them. Germline-derived CDR1 and CDR2 are SNHLY and FYNNEI. The CDR3: CASSGVQGGNTEAFF. DNA for the CDR3: TGTGCCAGCAGTGGGGTACAGGGTGGGAACACTGAAGCTTTCTTT.

The sample holds one count of this clone. J is TRBJ2-7 and V is TRBV11-3, with D unresolved. Germline V gives CDR1 SGHNT, CDR2 YENEEA. CDR3 size: 13 residues. Between the trimmed V and J ends, which lost 6 bases and 6 bases, there was a span of 15 bases. CDR3 in amino acids: CASSMGSQVEQYF. The CDR3 DNA follows: TGTGCCAGCAGTATGGGCAGTCAGGTCGAGCAGTACTTC.